This is a list of T cell receptor beta chains from one sample in a study of Tregs in tolerant kidney transplant recipients. Sequenced by immunoSEQ multiplex PCR; TCRdb stores in-frame clones only, minus some. The sample has roughly 250,000 clones, about 80% seen once. The specimen sequenced was CD4+ T cells from blood. These receptor sequences come from a human donor in good health. CDR3s include the opening cysteine and the closing phenylalanine or tryptophan. D genes are given only for firm matches. Clone size is shown for a subset of rows, as once, few, many or a class of expanded clone.

clone_size: -; v_call: TRBV4-2; d_call: TRBD1; j_call: TRBJ2-7; cdr3_aa: CASSQEVTGAYEQYF; cdr3_nt: TGTGCCAGCAGCCAAGAGGTCACAGGGGCGTACGAGCAGTACTTC
clone_size: -; v_call: TRBV9; d_call: TRBD1; j_call: TRBJ1-6; cdr3_aa: CASSLRQGYGSPLHF; cdr3_nt: TGTGCCAGCAGCCTTCGACAGGGGTATGGTTCACCCCTCCACTTT
clone_size: once; v_call: TRBV7-8; d_call: TRBD1; j_call: TRBJ1-2; cdr3_aa: CASSFSGQGDGYTF; cdr3_nt: TGTGCCAGCAGCTTCTCCGGACAGGGTGACGGCTACACCTTC
clone_size: -; v_call: TRBV6-6; d_call: -; j_call: TRBJ2-3; cdr3_aa: CASRRRRDTTDTQYF; cdr3_nt: TGTGCCAGCAGACGCCGCCGGGACACCACAGATACGCAGTATTTT
clone_size: few; v_call: TRBV5-1; d_call: -; j_call: TRBJ2-3; cdr3_aa: CATNPGTFTDTQYF; cdr3_nt: TGCGCCACCAACCCCGGGACATTCACAGATACGCAGTATTTT
clone_size: -; v_call: TRBV28; d_call: -; j_call: TRBJ2-1; cdr3_aa: CASSLYQSTYNEQFF; cdr3_nt: TGTGCCAGCAGTTTATACCAATCCACCTACAATGAGCAGTTCTTC
clone_size: -; v_call: TRBV25-1; d_call: -; j_call: TRBJ2-3; cdr3_aa: CASSELVAVTTDTQYF; cdr3_nt: TGTGCCAGCAGTGAATTAGTAGCGGTGACCACAGATACGCAGTATTTT
clone_size: -; v_call: TRBV6-5; d_call: -; j_call: TRBJ2-5; cdr3_aa: CASSSGTGSGSTQYF; cdr3_nt: TGTGCCAGCAGTTCTGGAACAGGGTCGGGTAGTACCCAGTACTTC
clone_size: -; v_call: TRBV11-2; d_call: TRBD1; j_call: TRBJ2-7; cdr3_aa: CASSSGTAAEQYF; cdr3_nt: TGTGCCAGCAGCTCCGGGACAGCCGCAGAGCAGTACTTC
clone_size: -; v_call: TRBV2; d_call: -; j_call: TRBJ2-7; cdr3_aa: CATVGGLDYEQYF; cdr3_nt: TGTGCCACCGTGGGTGGATTGGACTACGAGCAGTACTTC
clone_size: few; v_call: TRBV2; d_call: TRBD1; j_call: TRBJ2-7; cdr3_aa: CAGASGGNYEQYF; cdr3_nt: TGTGCCGGAGCGTCAGGGGGCAATTACGAGCAGTACTTC
clone_size: -; v_call: TRBV6-6; d_call: -; j_call: TRBJ1-1; cdr3_aa: CASSRDRMNTEAFF; cdr3_nt: TGTGCCAGCAGCCGTGACAGGATGAACACTGAAGCTTTCTTT
clone_size: few; v_call: TRBV5-1; d_call: -; j_call: TRBJ1-3; cdr3_aa: CASSLVGGGGNTIYF; cdr3_nt: TGCGCCAGCAGCTTGGTAGGAGGGGGAGGAAACACCATATATTTT
clone_size: -; v_call: TRBV18; d_call: -; j_call: TRBJ1-4; cdr3_aa: CASSPNGANEKLFF; cdr3_nt: TGTGCCAGCTCTCCAAATGGGGCTAATGAAAAACTGTTTTTT
clone_size: -; v_call: TRBV30; d_call: TRBD2; j_call: TRBJ2-3; cdr3_aa: CAWSGRRADTQYF; cdr3_nt: TGTGCCTGGAGCGGGAGGAGGGCAGATACGCAGTATTTT
clone_size: -; v_call: TRBV6-5; d_call: TRBD1; j_call: TRBJ1-5; cdr3_aa: CASSFGQENQPQHF; cdr3_nt: TGTGCCAGCAGTTTTGGACAGGAGAATCAGCCCCAGCATTTT
clone_size: -; v_call: TRBV5-1; d_call: TRBD2; j_call: TRBJ2-5; cdr3_aa: CASSLGGSQETQYF; cdr3_nt: TGCGCCAGCAGCTTGGGCGGGAGCCAAGAGACCCAGTACTTC
clone_size: -; v_call: TRBV29-1; d_call: TRBD2; j_call: TRBJ2-7; cdr3_aa: CSVRVSGGAGDEQYF; cdr3_nt: TGCAGCGTAAGGGTTAGCGGGGGGGCAGGTGACGAGCAGTACTTC
clone_size: -; v_call: TRBV18; d_call: TRBD1; j_call: TRBJ2-1; cdr3_aa: CASSSLPGQGAGYNEQFF; cdr3_nt: TGTGCCAGCTCATCCCTACCGGGACAGGGGGCAGGGTACAATGAGCAGTTCTTC
clone_size: -; v_call: TRBV11-1; d_call: -; j_call: TRBJ2-1; cdr3_aa: CASSLRGGRGINEQFF; cdr3_nt: TGTGCCAGCAGCTTAAGGGGGGGCAGGGGGATCAATGAGCAGTTCTTC
clone_size: -; v_call: TRBV21-1; d_call: -; j_call: TRBJ1-2; cdr3_aa: CASSKEGTAGGDYGYTF; cdr3_nt: TGTGCCAGCAGCAAAGAAGGAACGGCAGGGGGGGACTATGGCTACACCTTC
clone_size: -; v_call: TRBV7-2; d_call: -; j_call: TRBJ2-7; cdr3_aa: CASSRARGPTFSYEQYF; cdr3_nt: TGTGCCAGCAGCCGAGCTAGGGGACCGACCTTCTCCTACGAGCAGTACTTC
clone_size: -; v_call: TRBV5-1; d_call: TRBD1; j_call: TRBJ1-2; cdr3_aa: CASSSRQGASYGYTF; cdr3_nt: TGCGCCAGCAGCTCAAGACAGGGGGCCTCCTATGGCTACACCTTC
clone_size: -; v_call: TRBV7-9; d_call: TRBD2; j_call: TRBJ2-3; cdr3_aa: CASSLPGRAAGDTQYF; cdr3_nt: TGTGCCAGCAGCTTGCCCGGGAGGGCCGCTGGAGATACGCAGTATTTT
clone_size: -; v_call: TRBV30; d_call: -; j_call: TRBJ1-6; cdr3_aa: CAWSPVGIYNSPLHF; cdr3_nt: TGTGCCTGGAGTCCTGTGGGGATTTATAATTCACCCCTCCACTTT
clone_size: -; v_call: TRBV7-6; d_call: -; j_call: TRBJ1-1; cdr3_aa: CASSSSGTMNTEAFF; cdr3_nt: TGTGCCAGCAGCTCCTCCGGGACGATGAACACTGAAGCTTTCTTT
clone_size: few; v_call: TRBV6-6; d_call: -; j_call: TRBJ2-7; cdr3_aa: CASSYSKGGGITEQYF; cdr3_nt: TGTGCCAGCAGTTACTCGAAAGGTGGGGGGATTACCGAGCAGTACTTC
clone_size: -; v_call: TRBV18; d_call: -; j_call: TRBJ2-3; cdr3_aa: CASSPGTVDTQYF; cdr3_nt: TGTGCCAGCTCACCGGGGACGGTAGATACGCAGTATTTT
clone_size: -; v_call: TRBV5-1; d_call: -; j_call: TRBJ1-4; cdr3_aa: CASSSTGSGEKLFF; cdr3_nt: TGCGCCAGCAGCTCTACAGGATCGGGGGAAAAACTGTTTTTT
clone_size: -; v_call: TRBV5-1; d_call: TRBD2; j_call: TRBJ2-3; cdr3_aa: CASSLGLAGTTDTQYF; cdr3_nt: TGCGCCAGCAGCTTGGGACTAGCGGGGACCACAGATACGCAGTATTTT
clone_size: -; v_call: TRBV4-1; d_call: TRBD1; j_call: TRBJ2-7; cdr3_aa: CASSRQGAGSYEQYF; cdr3_nt: TGCGCCAGCAGCCGACAGGGGGCGGGAAGCTACGAGCAGTACTTC
clone_size: -; v_call: TRBV5-4; d_call: -; j_call: TRBJ1-2; cdr3_aa: CASSLEVGFPLTNYGHTF; cdr3_nt: TGTGCCAGCAGCTTGGAGGTTGGGTTCCCGCTTACTAACTATGGCCACACCTTC
clone_size: -; v_call: TRBV19; d_call: TRBD1; j_call: TRBJ1-4; cdr3_aa: CASSIARDRGEKLFF; cdr3_nt: TGTGCCAGTAGTATCGCCCGGGACAGGGGTGAAAAACTGTTTTTT
clone_size: once; v_call: TRBV19; d_call: TRBD1; j_call: TRBJ1-5; cdr3_aa: CASSRTGRGQPQHF; cdr3_nt: TGTGCCAGTAGCAGGACAGGGAGGGGTCAGCCCCAGCATTTT
clone_size: -; v_call: TRBV5-1; d_call: -; j_call: TRBJ2-2; cdr3_aa: CASSLPGQANTGELFF; cdr3_nt: TGCGCCAGCAGCCTCCCGGGACAAGCGAACACCGGGGAGCTGTTTTTT
clone_size: -; v_call: TRBV6-1; d_call: -; j_call: TRBJ1-1; cdr3_aa: CASWVMEGRTEAFF; cdr3_nt: TGTGCCAGCTGGGTTATGGAGGGGAGAACTGAAGCTTTCTTT
clone_size: few; v_call: TRBV27; d_call: -; j_call: TRBJ2-2; cdr3_aa: CASSLRSGANTGELFF; cdr3_nt: TGTGCCAGCAGTTTAAGGTCGGGGGCGAACACCGGGGAGCTGTTTTTT
clone_size: few; v_call: TRBV6-5; d_call: -; j_call: TRBJ1-2; cdr3_aa: CASSYGTQGHSYGYTF; cdr3_nt: TGTGCCAGCAGTTATGGGACGCAAGGCCACAGCTATGGCTACACCTTC
clone_size: -; v_call: TRBV5-1; d_call: -; j_call: TRBJ2-5; cdr3_aa: CASSLSLVETQYF; cdr3_nt: TGCGCCAGCAGCTTGTCTCTAGTAGAGACCCAGTACTTC
clone_size: -; v_call: TRBV5-4; d_call: TRBD1; j_call: TRBJ2-2; cdr3_aa: CASSLAGAGGTGELFF; cdr3_nt: TGTGCCAGCAGCTTGGCCGGGGCAGGGGGAACCGGGGAGCTGTTTTTT
clone_size: once; v_call: TRBV5-4; d_call: -; j_call: TRBJ2-3; cdr3_aa: CASSLVLGTVRSTDTQYF; cdr3_nt: TGTGCCAGCAGCTTGGTTTTGGGTACCGTCCGTAGCACAGATACGCAGTATTTT
clone_size: -; v_call: TRBV4-1; d_call: TRBD1; j_call: TRBJ1-5; cdr3_aa: CASSQDWGQGSLAQHF; cdr3_nt: TGCGCCAGCAGCCAAGACTGGGGACAGGGCTCGTTGGCCCAGCATTTT
clone_size: -; v_call: TRBV5-4; d_call: -; j_call: TRBJ1-1; cdr3_aa: CASSLRVRGTEAFF; cdr3_nt: TGTGCCAGCAGCTTGAGGGTCCGAGGCACTGAAGCTTTCTTT
clone_size: -; v_call: TRBV6-5; d_call: -; j_call: TRBJ1-2; cdr3_aa: CASSPAGPAYGYTF; cdr3_nt: TGTGCCAGCTCCCCAGCAGGGCCGGCTTATGGCTACACCTTC
clone_size: -; v_call: TRBV5-4; d_call: -; j_call: TRBJ2-5; cdr3_aa: CASRVISQETQYF; cdr3_nt: TGTGCCAGCCGGGTTATTAGCCAAGAGACCCAGTACTTC
clone_size: -; v_call: TRBV7-9; d_call: TRBD1; j_call: TRBJ1-1; cdr3_aa: CASSSQGGTEAFF; cdr3_nt: TGTGCCAGCAGCTCCCAGGGGGGGACTGAAGCTTTCTTT
clone_size: -; v_call: TRBV4-1; d_call: -; j_call: TRBJ1-6; cdr3_aa: CASSQAGRLNSPLHF; cdr3_nt: TGCGCCAGCAGCCAAGCGGGACGATTAAATTCACCCCTCCACTTT
clone_size: -; v_call: TRBV7-3; d_call: -; j_call: TRBJ1-1; cdr3_aa: CASSALRNTEAFF; cdr3_nt: TGTGCCAGCAGCGCGTTGCGAAACACTGAAGCTTTCTTT